The present T cell receptor beta chain was sequenced within a study of tumor-infiltrating lymphocytes in primary liver carcinoma. From about 490 ng of total RNA, TCR beta-specific cDNA was reverse-transcribed using a constant-region primer. Three nested multiplex PCR rounds, a slightly modified ARM-PCR method, built the TCR beta libraries. The two initial PCR rounds, around 11 cycles each, used TRBV1-TRBV30 forward and C-beta reverse primers. Via MiXCR, TCRdb re-called the multiplex PCR reads, giving one row per CDR3 protein. The sample holds around 190,000 distinct CDR3 sequences, about 82% seen once. Germline CDR1 SGHDN, CDR2 FVKESK. Trimming took off 3 bases at V and 17 bases at J, with 20 bases between the two ends. The CDR3 runs 14 residues. RNA and DNA were co-extracted from about 20-30 mg of unsorted bulk tissue. Patients diagnosed with primary liver carcinoma received treatment through surgical resection. Five separate regions per tumor were sampled. Every single tumor sample held over 85% viable tumor cells.

This clonotype occurred once. The chain couples TRBV14 to TRBJ1-6; the D is unclear. The sample was tumor tissue from primary liver carcinoma. This clonotype was obtained from a man aged 35-49 years with primary liver carcinoma and hepatitis B virus infection. Here the CDR3 reads CASSHSRENSHIHF. Here the CDR3 DNA reads TGTGCCAGCAGCCACTCACGGGAAAATTCACACATCCACTTT.